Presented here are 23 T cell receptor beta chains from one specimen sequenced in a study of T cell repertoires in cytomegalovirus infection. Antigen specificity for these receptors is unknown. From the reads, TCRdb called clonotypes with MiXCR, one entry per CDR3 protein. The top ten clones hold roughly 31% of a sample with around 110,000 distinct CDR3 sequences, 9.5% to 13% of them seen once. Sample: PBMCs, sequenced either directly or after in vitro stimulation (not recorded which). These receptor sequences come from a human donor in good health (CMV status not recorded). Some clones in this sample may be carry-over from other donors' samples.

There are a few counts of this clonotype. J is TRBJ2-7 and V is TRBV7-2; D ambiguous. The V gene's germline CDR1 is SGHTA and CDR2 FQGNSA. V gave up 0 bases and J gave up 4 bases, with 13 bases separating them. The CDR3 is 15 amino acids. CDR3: CASSLASPVGYEQYF. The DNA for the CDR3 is TGTGCCAGCAGCTTAGCGTCCCCGGTGGGGTACGAGCAGTACTTC. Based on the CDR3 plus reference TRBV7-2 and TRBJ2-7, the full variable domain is GAGVSQSPSNKVTEKGKDVELRCDPISGHTALYWYRQSLGQGLEFLIYFQGNSAPDKSGLPSDRFSAERTGGSVSTLTIQRTQQEDSAVYLCASSLASPVGYEQYFGPGTRLTVT.

CDR3 loop: CASSEWGGRTYEQYF. DNA of the CDR3: TGTGCCAGCAGTGAATGGGGGGGTAGGACCTACGAGCAGTACTTC. V usage is TRBV25-1 and J usage is TRBJ2-7; the match to TRBD2 covers 7 bases. Germline V CDR1 and CDR2: MGHDK, SYGVNS. J was trimmed by 2 bases and V by 1 base; bases with no gene match: 5. The CDR3 runs 15 residues.

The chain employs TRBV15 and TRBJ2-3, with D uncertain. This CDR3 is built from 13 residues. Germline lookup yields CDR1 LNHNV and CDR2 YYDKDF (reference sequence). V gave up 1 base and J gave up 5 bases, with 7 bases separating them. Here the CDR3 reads CATSRGTGDTQYF. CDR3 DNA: TGTGCCACCAGCAGAGGGACGGGAGATACGCAGTATTTT.

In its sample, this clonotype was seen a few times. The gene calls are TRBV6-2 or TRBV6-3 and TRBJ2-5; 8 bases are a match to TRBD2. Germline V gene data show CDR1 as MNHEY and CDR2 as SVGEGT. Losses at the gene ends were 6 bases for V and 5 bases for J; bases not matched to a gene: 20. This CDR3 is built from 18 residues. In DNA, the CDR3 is TGTGCCAGCAGGAAACGGGTAGCGGGAACGGACCTGGGGGAGACCCAGTACTTC. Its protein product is CASRKRVAGTDLGETQYF.

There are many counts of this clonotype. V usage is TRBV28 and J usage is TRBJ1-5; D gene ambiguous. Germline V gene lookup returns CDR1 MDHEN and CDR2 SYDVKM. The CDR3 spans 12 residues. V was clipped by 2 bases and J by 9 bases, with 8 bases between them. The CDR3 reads CASSLKGLPQHF. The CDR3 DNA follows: TGTGCCAGCAGTTTAAAAGGGCTGCCCCAGCATTTT.

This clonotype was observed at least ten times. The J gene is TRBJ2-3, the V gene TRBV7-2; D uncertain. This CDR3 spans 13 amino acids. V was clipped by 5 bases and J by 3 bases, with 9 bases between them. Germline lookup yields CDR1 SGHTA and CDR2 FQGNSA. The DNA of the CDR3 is TGTGCCAGCAGCCTGTTTGTGACAGATACGCAGTATTTT. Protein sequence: CASSLFVTDTQYF.

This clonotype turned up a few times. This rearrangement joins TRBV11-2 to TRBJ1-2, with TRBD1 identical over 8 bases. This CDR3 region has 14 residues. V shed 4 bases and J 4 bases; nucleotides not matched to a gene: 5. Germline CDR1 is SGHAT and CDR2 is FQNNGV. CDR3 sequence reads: CASSSLGQGYGYTF. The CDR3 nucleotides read TGTGCCAGCAGCTCTCTAGGACAGGGCTATGGCTACACCTTC.

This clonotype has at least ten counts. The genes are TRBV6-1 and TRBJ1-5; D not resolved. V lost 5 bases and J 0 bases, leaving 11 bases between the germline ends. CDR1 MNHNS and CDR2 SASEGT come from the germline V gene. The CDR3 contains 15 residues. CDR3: CASSSMTDSNQPQHF. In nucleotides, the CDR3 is TGTGCCAGCAGTTCAATGACGGATAGCAATCAGCCCCAGCATTTT.

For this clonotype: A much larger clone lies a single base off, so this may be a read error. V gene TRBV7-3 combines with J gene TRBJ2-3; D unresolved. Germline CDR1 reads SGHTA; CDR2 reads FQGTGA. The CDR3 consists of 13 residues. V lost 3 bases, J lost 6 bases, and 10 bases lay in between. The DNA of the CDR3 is TGTGCCAGCAGCTTTTTCGACGGCGATACGCAGTATTTT. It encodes CASSFFDGDTQYF.

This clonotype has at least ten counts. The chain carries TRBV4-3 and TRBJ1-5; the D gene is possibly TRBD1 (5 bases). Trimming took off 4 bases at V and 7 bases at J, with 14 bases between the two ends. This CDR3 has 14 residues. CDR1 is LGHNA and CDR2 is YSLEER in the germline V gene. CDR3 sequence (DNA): TGCGCCAGCAGCCCGAACAGAGGGGTCCAGCCCCAGCATTTT. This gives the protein CASSPNRGVQPQHF.

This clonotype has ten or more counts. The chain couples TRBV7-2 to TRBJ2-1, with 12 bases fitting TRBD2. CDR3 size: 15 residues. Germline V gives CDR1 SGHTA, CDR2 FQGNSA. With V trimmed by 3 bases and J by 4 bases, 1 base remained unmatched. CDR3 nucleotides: TGTGCCAGCAGCTTCGGACTAGCGGGGTACAATGAGCAGTTCTTC. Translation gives CASSFGLAGYNEQFF. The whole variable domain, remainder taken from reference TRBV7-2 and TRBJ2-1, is GAGVSQSPSNKVTEKGKDVELRCDPISGHTALYWYRQSLGQGLEFLIYFQGNSAPDKSGLPSDRFSAERTGGSVSTLTIQRTQQEDSAVYLCASSFGLAGYNEQFFGPGTRLTVL.

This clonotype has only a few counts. The CDR3 reads CASQGATTDTQYF. The CDR3, as DNA: TGTGCCAGTCAGGGGGCAACCACAGATACGCAGTATTTT. The chain carries TRBV6-6 and TRBJ2-3; the match to TRBD1 covers 8 bases. Germline CDR1 and CDR2: MNHNY and SVGAGI (reference sequence). The CDR3 runs 13 residues. Losses at the gene ends were 9 bases for V and 2 bases for J; bases not matched to a gene: 4.

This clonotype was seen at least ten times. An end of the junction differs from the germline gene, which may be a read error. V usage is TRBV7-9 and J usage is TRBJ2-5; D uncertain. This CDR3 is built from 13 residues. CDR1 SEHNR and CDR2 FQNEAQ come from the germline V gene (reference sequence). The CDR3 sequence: CASSKTDLALYVF. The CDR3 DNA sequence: TGTGCCAGCAGCAAGACCGACCTCGCGTTATATGTCTTC.

The CDR3 DNA reads as TGTGCCAGCAGTGGGCTCCAGGGACTGGGCACCGGGGAGCTGTTTTTT. Its translation: CASSGLQGLGTGELFF. The V and J genes are TRBV6-1 and TRBJ2-2; TRBD2 is a possible D gene (6 bases). The CDR3 runs 16 residues. Trimming cost V 4 bases and J 4 bases, with 16 bases left between them. Germline-derived CDR1 and CDR2 are MNHNS and SASEGT.

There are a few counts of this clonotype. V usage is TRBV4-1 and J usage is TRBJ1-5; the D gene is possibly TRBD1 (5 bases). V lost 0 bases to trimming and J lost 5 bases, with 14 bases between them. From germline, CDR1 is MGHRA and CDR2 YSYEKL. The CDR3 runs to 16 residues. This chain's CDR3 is CASSQDLGGRHQPQHF. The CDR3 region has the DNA TGCGCCAGCAGCCAAGATTTGGGGGGGAGACATCAGCCCCAGCATTTT.

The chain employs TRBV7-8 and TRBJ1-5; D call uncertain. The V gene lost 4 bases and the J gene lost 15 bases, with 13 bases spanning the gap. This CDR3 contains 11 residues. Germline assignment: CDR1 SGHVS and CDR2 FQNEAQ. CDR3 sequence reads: CASSSEDAWHF. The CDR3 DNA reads TGTGCCAGCAGCTCCGAGGACGCCTGGCATTTT.

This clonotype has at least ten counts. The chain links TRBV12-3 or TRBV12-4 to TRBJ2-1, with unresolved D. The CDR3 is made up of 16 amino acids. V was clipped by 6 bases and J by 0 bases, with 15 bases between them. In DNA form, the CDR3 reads TGTGCCAGCAGCCGATCGGCCGGCAGCTCCTACAATGAGCAGTTCTTC. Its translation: CASSRSAGSSYNEQFF.

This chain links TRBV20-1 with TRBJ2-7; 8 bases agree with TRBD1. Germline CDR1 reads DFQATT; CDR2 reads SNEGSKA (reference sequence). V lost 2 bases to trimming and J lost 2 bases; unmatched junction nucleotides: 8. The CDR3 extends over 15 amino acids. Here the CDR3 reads CSARPTTDRAYEQYV. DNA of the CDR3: TGCAGTGCTAGACCTACGACGGACAGGGCCTACGAGCAGTACGTC.

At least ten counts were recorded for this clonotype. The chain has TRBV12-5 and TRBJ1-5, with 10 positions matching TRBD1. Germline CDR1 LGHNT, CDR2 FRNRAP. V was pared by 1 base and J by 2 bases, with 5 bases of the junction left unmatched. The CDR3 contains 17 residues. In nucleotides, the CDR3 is TGTGCTAGTGGTTTGGGGACAGGGGGTCTTGGCAATCAGCCCCAGCATTTT. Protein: CASGLGTGGLGNQPQHF.

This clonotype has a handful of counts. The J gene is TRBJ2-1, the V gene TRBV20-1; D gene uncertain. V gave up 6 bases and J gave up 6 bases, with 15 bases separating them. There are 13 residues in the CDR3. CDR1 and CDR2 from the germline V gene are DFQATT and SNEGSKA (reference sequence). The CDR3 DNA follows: TGCAGTGCGGGCATGACTGAGCCCAATGAGCAGTTCTTC. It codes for CSAGMTEPNEQFF.

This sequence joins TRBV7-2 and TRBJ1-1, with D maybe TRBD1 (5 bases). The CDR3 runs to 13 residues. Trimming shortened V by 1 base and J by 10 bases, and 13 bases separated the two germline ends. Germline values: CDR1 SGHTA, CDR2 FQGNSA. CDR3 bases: TGTGCCAGCAGCTTAGTATGGGGGGAGGGAGCTTTCTTT. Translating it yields CASSLVWGEGAFF.

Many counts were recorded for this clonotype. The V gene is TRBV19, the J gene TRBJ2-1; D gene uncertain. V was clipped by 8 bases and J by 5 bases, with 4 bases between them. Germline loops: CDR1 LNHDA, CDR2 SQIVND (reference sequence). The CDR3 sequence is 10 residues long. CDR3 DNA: TGTGCCAGTGGACACAATGAGCAGTTCTTC. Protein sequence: CASGHNEQFF. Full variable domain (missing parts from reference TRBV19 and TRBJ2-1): DGGITQSPKYLFRKEGQNVTLSCEQNLNHDAMYWYRQDPGQGLRLIYYSQIVNDFQKGDIAEGYSVSREKKESFPLTVTSAQKNPTAFYLCASGHNEQFFGPGTRLTVL.

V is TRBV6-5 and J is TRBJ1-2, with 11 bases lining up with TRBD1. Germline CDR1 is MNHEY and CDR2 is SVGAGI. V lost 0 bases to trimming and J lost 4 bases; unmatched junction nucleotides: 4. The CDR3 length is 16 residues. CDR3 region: CASSYSRTGGVYGYTF. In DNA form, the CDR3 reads TGTGCCAGCAGTTACTCCAGGACAGGGGGCGTCTATGGCTACACCTTC.